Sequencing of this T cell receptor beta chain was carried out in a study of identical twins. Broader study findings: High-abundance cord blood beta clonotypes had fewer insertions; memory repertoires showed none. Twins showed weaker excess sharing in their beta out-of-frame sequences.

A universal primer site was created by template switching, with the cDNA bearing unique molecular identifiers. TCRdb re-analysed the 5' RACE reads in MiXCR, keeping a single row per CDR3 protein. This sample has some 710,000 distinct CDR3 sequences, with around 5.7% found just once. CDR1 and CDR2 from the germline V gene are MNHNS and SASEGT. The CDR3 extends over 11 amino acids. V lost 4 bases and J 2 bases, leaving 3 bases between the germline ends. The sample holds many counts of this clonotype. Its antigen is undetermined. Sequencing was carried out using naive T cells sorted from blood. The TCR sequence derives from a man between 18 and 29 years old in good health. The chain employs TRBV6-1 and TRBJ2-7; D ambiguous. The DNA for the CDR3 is TGTGCCAGCAGTGGTACCTACGAGCAGTACGTC. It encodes CASSGTYEQYV.